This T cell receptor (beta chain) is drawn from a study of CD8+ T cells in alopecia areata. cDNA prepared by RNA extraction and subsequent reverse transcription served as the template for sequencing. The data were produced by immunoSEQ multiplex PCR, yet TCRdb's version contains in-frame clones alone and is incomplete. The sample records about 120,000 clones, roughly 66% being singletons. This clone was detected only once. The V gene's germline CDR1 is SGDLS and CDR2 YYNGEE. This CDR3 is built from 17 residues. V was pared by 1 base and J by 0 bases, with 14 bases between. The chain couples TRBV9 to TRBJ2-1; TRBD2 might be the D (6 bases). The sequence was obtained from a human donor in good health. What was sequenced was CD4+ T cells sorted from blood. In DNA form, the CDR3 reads TGTGCCAGCAGCGTATCCTTGGGACTCCTCTCCTACAATGAGCAGTTCTTC. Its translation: CASSVSLGLLSYNEQFF. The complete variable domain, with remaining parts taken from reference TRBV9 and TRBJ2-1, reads DSGVTQTPKHLITATGQRVTLRCSPRSGDLSVYWYQQSLDQGLQFLIQYYNGEERAKGNILERFSAQQFPDLHSELNLSSLELGDSALYFCASSVSLGLLSYNEQFFGPGTRLTVL.